This T cell receptor (beta chain) was identified during a study of vaccination and CD4 T cells after COVID-19. The wider study: Overlapping SARS-CoV-2, HCoV-NL63, HCoV-OC43 and HCoV-229E spike peptides were used to stimulate cells.

Germline CDR1 is MDHEN and CDR2 is SYDVKM. J gave up 1 base and V 7 bases, and 8 bases lay outside the gene matches. The CDR3 runs to 16 residues. Turning to this clonotype: What it binds is not known.

CD4+ T cells that had been cultured provided DNA sequenced with the Oncomine TCR Beta short-read assay. In this case, cultured CD4+ T cells provided the extracted genomic DNA. One entry per CDR3 protein results from TCRdb running MiXCR on the PCR reads. Altogether tens of thousands of distinct CDR3 sequences are present, roughly two fifths being singletons, with the ten largest covering 14%. Treatment in this sample: approximately 9-day PBMC culture with coronavirus spike peptide pools or control peptides (ViraFEST assay). With roughly 10 ug/ml peptide pools and 9.5 to 10 IU/ml IL-2, PBMCs were cultured at approximately 2 million per well.

This receptor was identified in a human donor who had recovered from COVID-19. The chain joins TRBV28 to TRBJ2-2; 8 bases map to TRBD2. Sequenced: CD4+ T cells from blood, cultured in vitro. The CDR3 is CASTPPGGQNTGELFF. Written as DNA, the CDR3 is TGTGCCAGCACCCCCCCGGGAGGGCAGAACACCGGGGAGCTGTTTTTT.